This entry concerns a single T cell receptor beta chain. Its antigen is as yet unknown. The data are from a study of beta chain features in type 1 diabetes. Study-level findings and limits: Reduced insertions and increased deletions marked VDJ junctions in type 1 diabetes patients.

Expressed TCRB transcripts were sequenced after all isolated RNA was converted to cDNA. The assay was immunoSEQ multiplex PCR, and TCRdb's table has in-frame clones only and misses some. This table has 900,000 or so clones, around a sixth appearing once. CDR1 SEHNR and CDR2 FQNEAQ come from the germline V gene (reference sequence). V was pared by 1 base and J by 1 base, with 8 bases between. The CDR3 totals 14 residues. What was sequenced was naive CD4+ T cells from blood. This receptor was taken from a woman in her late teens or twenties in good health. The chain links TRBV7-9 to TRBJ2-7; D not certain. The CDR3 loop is CASSLGVRSYEQYF. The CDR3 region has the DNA TGTGCCAGCAGCTTAGGGGTTAGATCCTACGAGCAGTACTTC.